This is a list of T cell receptor beta chains from one sample in a study of PD-L1 blockade in urothelial cancer. Libraries were prepared by immunoSEQ multiplex PCR; TCRdb keeps only in-frame clonotypes and omits some of them. The sample yields about 52,000 clones, approximately 84% seen once. The source was PBMCs, collected around atezolizumab (anti-PD-L1) treatment. The receptors derive from a man aged 35 to 55 with urothelial cancer. The conserved cysteine and the conserved F or W are not part of the CDR3 here. Fields, in order: V gene, D gene, J gene, CDR3 protein. D genes are given only for firm matches.

V: TRBV7-2
D: TRBD1
J: TRBJ2-2
CDR3: ASRWGQVEAGELF

V: TRBV7-6
D: TRBD1
J: TRBJ2-3
CDR3: ASSPGGTGADTQY

V: TRBV6-6
D: TRBD1
J: TRBJ2-5
CDR3: ASRTGGLETQY

V: TRBV6-5
D: TRBD1
J: TRBJ1-3
CDR3: ASSPTGLGGNTIY

V: TRBV28
D: .
J: TRBJ1-2
CDR3: ASRETRGYT

V: TRBV19
D: TRBD1
J: TRBJ1-1
CDR3: ASVRGTGVLMNTEAF

V: TRBV29-1
D: TRBD2
J: TRBJ2-3
CDR3: SAILAGITDTQY

V: TRBV7-6
D: TRBD1
J: TRBJ1-4
CDR3: ASSWGQGGTEKLF

V: TRBV27
D: TRBD1
J: TRBJ2-1
CDR3: ASSFLGQVLDEQF

V: TRBV30
D: .
J: TRBJ1-1
CDR3: AWSGPGDFYTEAF

V: TRBV7-7
D: TRBD2
J: TRBJ2-3
CDR3: ASSLTSGATDTQY

V: TRBV19
D: .
J: TRBJ2-5
CDR3: ASSTRHQETQY

V: TRBV7-9
D: TRBD2
J: TRBJ2-7
CDR3: ASSPGLAGVDEQY

V: TRBV6-5
D: TRBD2
J: TRBJ2-7
CDR3: ASSYGGGSAYEQY

V: TRBV29-1
D: .
J: TRBJ2-5
CDR3: SYRIQETQY

V: TRBV5-1
D: .
J: TRBJ2-1
CDR3: ASSPERAIGRDNEQF

V: TRBV5-6
D: TRBD2
J: TRBJ2-3
CDR3: ASSFRDYPTDTQY

V: TRBV5-1
D: TRBD2
J: TRBJ2-3
CDR3: ASSTQSGGTDTQY

V: TRBV28
D: .
J: TRBJ2-7
CDR3: ASSRSPGGTRGDEQY

V: TRBV7-9
D: .
J: TRBJ2-4
CDR3: ASSLARTPPGDIQY

V: TRBV28
D: TRBD1
J: TRBJ1-2
CDR3: ASSSGTGRRYGYGYT

V: TRBV6-5
D: .
J: TRBJ1-1
CDR3: ASSYSTRGRTEAF

V: TRBV4-2
D: TRBD2
J: TRBJ2-7
CDR3: ASSRASGNDEQY

V: TRBV12-1
D: .
J: TRBJ2-7
CDR3: ASSFWVGDRGRETQAYEQY

V: TRBV18
D: .
J: TRBJ2-7
CDR3: ASSPRGESYEQY

V: TRBV19
D: .
J: TRBJ1-1
CDR3: ASSIGRGNTEAF

V: TRBV9
D: TRBD1
J: TRBJ1-5
CDR3: ASSAGTGRQPQH

V: TRBV10-1
D: .
J: TRBJ1-3
CDR3: ASAERGFLRCSGNTIY

V: TRBV28
D: .
J: TRBJ2-2
CDR3: ASMGDSRGTGELF

V: TRBV10-3
D: .
J: TRBJ2-7
CDR3: AISELAFSSYEQY

V: TRBV15
D: .
J: TRBJ1-1
CDR3: ATSRGLRQTNTEAF

V: TRBV7-3
D: .
J: TRBJ2-5
CDR3: ASSLSHRDGQETQY

V: TRBV18
D: .
J: TRBJ1-2
CDR3: ASSPAPRNGYT

V: TRBV10-1
D: TRBD1
J: TRBJ2-5
CDR3: ASSDPGTAKGTQY

V: TRBV4-1
D: TRBD1
J: TRBJ2-7
CDR3: ASSPPGQGYYEQY

V: TRBV7-2
D: .
J: TRBJ1-2
CDR3: ASSSLFTGGYT

V: TRBV2
D: .
J: TRBJ1-2
CDR3: ASSTTVVDGYT

V: TRBV30
D: .
J: TRBJ1-3
CDR3: AWSPQVSGNTIY

V: TRBV30
D: .
J: TRBJ1-1
CDR3: AWGPRGNGEAF

V: TRBV15
D: TRBD1
J: TRBJ2-1
CDR3: ATSIPGTGDNEQF

V: TRBV6-1
D: TRBD1
J: TRBJ1-2
CDR3: ASSEQGVGDYGYT

V: TRBV10-3
D: .
J: TRBJ2-1
CDR3: AITRTLIGYNEQF

V: TRBV6-1
D: TRBD2
J: TRBJ2-1
CDR3: ASRWEGRNEQF

V: TRBV11-2
D: TRBD2
J: TRBJ2-7
CDR3: ASRGLGGSPYEQY

V: TRBV10-1
D: TRBD1
J: TRBJ2-7
CDR3: ARLRRQGSREQY

V: TRBV19
D: TRBD2
J: TRBJ2-7
CDR3: ASSMKRGPSYEQY

V: TRBV7-2
D: TRBD2
J: TRBJ2-1
CDR3: ASTIAGTNTYNEQF

V: TRBV7-9
D: .
J: TRBJ2-7
CDR3: ASSFPGSAGPYEQY

V: TRBV15
D: TRBD2
J: TRBJ2-1
CDR3: ATSSSGRGDEQF

V: TRBV7-9
D: .
J: TRBJ2-5
CDR3: ASSPPGEETQY

V: TRBV4-1
D: TRBD2
J: TRBJ2-2
CDR3: ASSRELAGANTGELF

V: TRBV5-1
D: TRBD2
J: TRBJ2-3
CDR3: ASSLSGRGSTDTQY

V: TRBV6-1
D: TRBD1
J: TRBJ1-1
CDR3: ASSLIGGDREAF

V: TRBV2
D: .
J: TRBJ1-4
CDR3: ASNRGDSNEKLF

V: TRBV10-2
D: TRBD2
J: TRBJ2-1
CDR3: ASSRSAGVYNEQF